The 26 T cell receptor beta chains given below trace back to one sample, sequenced in a study of T cells in Graves' hyperthyroidism and ophthalmopathy. RNA transcripts were the template for amplifying TCR beta CDR3 regions. Initially, a first-round RT-PCR of the TCR CDR3 employed the HTBI primer set. Each CDR3 protein is one row after TCRdb ran MiXCR on the multiplex PCR reads. The table records under 250,000 distinct CDR3 sequences, 15% to 20% of them present only once. The sample was blood. Receptors originate from a man in his fifties with Graves' hyperthyroidism.

This clonotype appeared many times. The CDR3 protein is CASSSGTPYEQYF. The CDR3 region has the DNA TGTGCCAGCAGTTCCGGGACTCCCTACGAGCAGTACTTC. This rearrangement joins TRBV6-1 to TRBJ2-7, with a possible D match to TRBD2 (6 bases). This CDR3 comprises 13 residues. With 5 bases removed from V and 2 bases from J, the gap between germline ends came to 10 bases. Germline CDR1 MNHNS, CDR2 SASEGT.

This clonotype showed up many times. The rearrangement uses TRBV11-3 and TRBJ2-1; possibly TRBD2 for D (6 bases). Germline CDR1 reads SGHNT; CDR2 reads YENEEA. The germline V and J ends were trimmed by 1 base and 2 bases, with 9 bases remaining between them. The CDR3 runs to 15 residues. The CDR3 sequence: CASSLGIAAYNEQFF. CDR3 DNA sequence: TGTGCCAGCAGCTTAGGTATAGCGGCCTACAATGAGCAGTTCTTC. The variable domain in full, completed from reference TRBV11-3 and TRBJ2-1, reads EAGVVQSPRYKIIEKKQPVAFWCNPISGHNTLYWYLQNLGQGPELLIRYENEEAVDDSQLPKDRFSAERLKGVDSTLKIQPAELGDSAVYLCASSLGIAAYNEQFFGPGTRLTVL.

Many counts were recorded for this clonotype. This chain uses TRBV7-2 with TRBJ2-1, with unresolved D. From germline, CDR1 is SGHTA and CDR2 FQGNSA. The CDR3 consists of 14 residues. The V end lost 0 bases, the J end lost 4 bases, and 7 bases lay between the germline ends. The DNA of the CDR3 is TGTGCCAGCAGCTTAGCGCTAGAGTACAATGAGCAGTTCTTC. This gives the protein CASSLALEYNEQFF.

V and J are TRBV20-1 and TRBJ1-2; no definite D call. Germline V gives CDR1 DFQATT, CDR2 SNEGSKA (reference sequence). This CDR3 has 17 amino acids. V gave up 4 bases and J gave up 5 bases, with 26 bases separating them. CDR3: CSATLPGRNFLGYGYTF. The CDR3 DNA sequence: TGCAGTGCTACCCTACCGGGAAGGAATTTCTTAGGGTATGGCTACACCTTC.

This clonotype has at least ten counts. The rearrangement links TRBV20-1 to TRBJ2-3; D possibly matches TRBD1 or TRBD2 (5 bases each). In germline, CDR1 is DFQATT, CDR2 SNEGSKA (reference sequence). Trimming shortened V by 3 bases and J by 7 bases, and 17 bases separated the two germline ends. This CDR3 is 14 amino acids long. The CDR3 region has the DNA TGCAGTGCTAGCCCGGGACCTGGAGTAAATACGCAGTATTTT. This sequence encodes CSASPGPGVNTQYF.

This clonotype was seen at least ten times. The J gene is TRBJ2-7, the V gene TRBV20-1, with D tentatively TRBD2 (6 bases). Deletions cut 4 bases from V and 2 bases from J, with 12 bases between. This CDR3 is 13 amino acids long. CDR1 and CDR2 from the germline V gene are DFQATT and SNEGSKA (reference sequence). CDR3 in amino acids: CSANSGRPYEQYF. DNA of the CDR3: TGCAGTGCTAATTCAGGGAGGCCCTACGAGCAGTACTTC.

The chain couples TRBV6-5 to TRBJ2-5; 8 nucleotides align to TRBD1. The ends lost 4 bases at V and 5 bases at J; junction bases unmatched: 6. The germline V gene encodes CDR1 MNHEY and CDR2 SVGAGI. This CDR3 contains 14 residues. The CDR3 DNA is TGTGCCAGCAGTTCGGGACAGGTTATTGAGACCCAGTACTTC. Residues: CASSSGQVIETQYF.

This clonotype was recorded many times. The chain combines TRBV28 with TRBJ2-5; D not certain. The germline CDR1 and CDR2 sequences are MDHEN and SYDVKM. The CDR3 contains 11 residues. Trimming pared 7 bases from V and 5 bases from J, leaving 8 bases between. The CDR3 sequence is CASMGRETQYF. CDR3 coding DNA: TGTGCCAGCATGGGCAGGGAGACCCAGTACTTC.

This clonotype was picked up many times. The chain couples TRBV11-1 to TRBJ1-2; no clear D gene. Trimming took off 4 bases at V and 2 bases at J, with 8 bases between the two ends. Germline V gene sequence: CDR1 SGHAT, CDR2 FQDESV (reference sequence). The CDR3 contains 13 residues. CDR3 in amino acids: CASSSTLNYGYTF. The CDR3 nucleotides are TGTGCCAGCAGCTCGACGCTGAACTATGGCTACACCTTC.

This clonotype occurred a few times. The chain combines TRBV5-1 with TRBJ1-5; D not certain. The CDR3 has 15 amino acids. Trimming pared 0 bases from V and 7 bases from J, leaving 14 bases between. Looked up from germline, CDR1 is SGHRS and CDR2 is YFSETQ. The CDR3 here is CASSLDSPTGQPQHF. The DNA of the CDR3 is TGCGCCAGCAGCTTGGACTCTCCAACCGGGCAGCCCCAGCATTTT. Combining the CDR3 with reference TRBV5-1 and TRBJ1-5 gives the whole variable domain KAGVTQTPRYLIKTRGQQVTLSCSPISGHRSVSWYQQTPGQGLQFLFEYFSETQRNKGNFPGRFSGRQFSNSRSEMNVSTLELGDSALYLCASSLDSPTGQPQHFGDGTRLSIL.

This clonotype occurred many times. V and J are TRBV6-1 and TRBJ2-1, with unresolved D. This CDR3 comprises 11 residues. The germline CDR1 and CDR2 sequences are MNHNS and SASEGT. V was pared by 2 bases and J by 12 bases, with 8 bases between. As DNA, the CDR3 is TGTGCCAGCAGTGAACTCGTGAGGCAGTTCTTC. Translation: CASSELVRQFF.

This clonotype was counted at least ten times. This chain uses TRBV3-1 with TRBJ1-2; D perhaps matches TRBD1 (5 bases). CDR3 length equals 14 residues. Looked up from germline, CDR1 is LGHDT and CDR2 is YNNKEL (reference sequence). V dropped 0 bases and J dropped 9 bases, with 14 bases sitting between them. In nucleotides, the CDR3 is TGTGCCAGCAGCCAAGATAATGGGGGGGAGAGCTACACCTTC. Protein: CASSQDNGGESYTF.

This clonotype has a count of ten or more. CDR3 residues: CASSPGWTSGTDTQYF. CDR3 nucleotide sequence: TGTGCCAGCAGTCCGGGTTGGACTAGCGGCACAGATACGCAGTATTTT. The chain uses TRBV6-1 and TRBJ2-3, with 9 bases lining up with TRBD2. With 5 bases clipped from V and 1 base from J, the junction kept 7 bases outside the gene matches. The CDR3 has 16 amino acids. In germline, CDR1 is MNHNS, CDR2 SASEGT.

This clonotype was seen at least ten times. V usage is TRBV6-1 and J usage is TRBJ2-3; D may match TRBD1 or TRBD2 (5 bases each). Per germline, CDR1 MNHNS and CDR2 SASEGT. V was pared by 7 bases and J by 5 bases, with 13 bases between. The length of the CDR3 is 13 residues. The CDR3 bases are TGTGCCAGCAAACTCCATGGGGGAGATACGCAGTATTTT. Translating gives CASKLHGGDTQYF.

The genes are TRBV3-1 and TRBJ2-3, with D possibly matching TRBD1 (6 bases). Trimming pared 2 bases from V and 1 base from J, leaving 13 bases between. The CDR3 contains 16 residues. Germline lookup yields CDR1 LGHDT and CDR2 YNNKEL (reference sequence). CDR3 nucleotide sequence: TGTGCCAGCAGCCAATACAGGGTGGGGGGCACAGATACGCAGTATTTT. Translation gives CASSQYRVGGTDTQYF.

This clonotype has at least ten counts. The chain combines TRBV5-1 with TRBJ2-1; TRBD2 matches at 12 bases. V lost 4 bases to trimming and J lost 7 bases; unmatched junction nucleotides: 6. CDR3 length: 15 amino acids. CDR1 and CDR2 (germline): SGHRS, YFSETQ. The CDR3: CASSPRTSGENEQFF. The CDR3 DNA reads as TGCGCCAGCAGCCCCCGGACTAGCGGGGAGAATGAGCAGTTCTTC.

This clonotype turned up a few times. CDR3 in amino acids: CSARDEQRYGYTF. The CDR3 DNA reads TGCAGTGCTAGAGATGAACAGCGCTATGGCTACACCTTC. The chain combines TRBV20-1 with TRBJ1-2; unclear D gene. Between the trimmed V and J ends, which lost 0 bases and 4 bases, there was a span of 9 bases. Germline V lookup: CDR1 DFQATT, CDR2 SNEGSKA (reference sequence). CDR3 size: 13 residues.

This clonotype was seen many times. The chain recombines TRBV5-1 with TRBJ2-7; TRBD2 might be the D (6 bases). Per germline, CDR1 SGHRS and CDR2 YFSETQ. The CDR3 is 16 residues long. Trimming pared 0 bases from V and 5 bases from J, leaving 18 bases between. The CDR3 protein is CASSLGGSTSPNEQYF. The CDR3 DNA sequence: TGCGCCAGCAGCTTGGGGGGTAGTACTAGCCCCAACGAGCAGTACTTC. Using reference TRBV5-1 and TRBJ2-7 for the parts outside the CDR3, the full variable domain is KAGVTQTPRYLIKTRGQQVTLSCSPISGHRSVSWYQQTPGQGLQFLFEYFSETQRNKGNFPGRFSGRQFSNSRSEMNVSTLELGDSALYLCASSLGGSTSPNEQYFGPGTRLTVT.

This clonotype was found many times. This chain connects TRBV11-2 to TRBJ2-7; either TRBD1 or TRBD2 may supply D (5 bases each). The ends were cut back, 5 bases at V and 0 bases at J, with 20 bases in the middle. Germline V gene lookup returns CDR1 SGHAT and CDR2 FQNNGV. The CDR3 covers 17 residues. The CDR3 nucleotides read TGTGCCAGCAGCAACCAGGGCGAGCTAGGGAGCTCCTACGAGCAGTACTTC. It translates to CASSNQGELGSSYEQYF.

This clonotype was counted many times. V gene TRBV4-2 combines with J gene TRBJ2-3; D gene ambiguous. V dropped 0 bases and J dropped 0 bases, with 7 bases sitting between them. CDR1 LGHNA and CDR2 YNFKEQ come from the germline V gene. The CDR3 length is 15 residues. CDR3 sequence reads: CASSQDGRSTDTQYF. As DNA, the CDR3 is TGTGCCAGCAGCCAAGACGGAAGAAGCACAGATACGCAGTATTTT.

This clonotype was recorded at least ten times. V usage is TRBV2 and J usage is TRBJ2-1; unclear D gene. Germline lookup yields CDR1 SNHLY and CDR2 FYNNEI. Between the trimmed V and J ends, which lost 6 bases and 2 bases, there was a span of 8 bases. The CDR3 extends over 13 amino acids. This CDR3 is CASSMSAYNEQFF. In nucleotides, the CDR3 is TGTGCCAGCAGCATGAGTGCCTACAATGAGCAGTTCTTC.

The sample holds many counts of this clonotype. The V call is TRBV12-3 or TRBV12-4, the J call TRBJ2-3; the match to TRBD1 covers 9 bases. J was trimmed by 3 bases and V by 6 bases; bases with no gene match: 13. This CDR3 spans 17 amino acids. In DNA form, the CDR3 reads TGTGCCAGCAGCCTAGCGAGTACAGGGGGCTGGACAGATACGCAGTATTTT. It yields the protein CASSLASTGGWTDTQYF.

This clonotype has a single count. Being one base from a much bigger clone, this may be a read error. The rearrangement joins TRBV6-9 to TRBJ2-7; no clear D gene. Trimming removed 4 bases from V and 5 bases from J, with 15 bases in between. Per germline, CDR1 MNHGY and CDR2 SVAAGI. There are 14 residues in the CDR3. The CDR3 spells CASSSPASTHEQYF. CDR3 DNA sequence: TGTGCCAGCAGTTCTCCAGCCAGTACCCACGAGCAGTACTTC.

This clonotype was detected many times. The chain employs TRBV10-3 and TRBJ1-1, with 9 bases identical to TRBD1. V trimming: 7 bases; J trimming: 3 bases; junction bases outside the gene matches: 3. CDR1 is ENHRY and CDR2 is SYGVKD in the germline V gene. This CDR3 region has 13 residues. The CDR3 reads CAIKGTGYTEAFF. The CDR3 coding sequence is TGTGCCATCAAAGGGACAGGGTACACTGAAGCTTTCTTT.

This clonotype was counted ten times or more. This chain joins TRBV7-2 and TRBJ2-3, with D hard to call. The V gene's germline CDR1 is SGHTA and CDR2 FQGNSA. V dropped 2 bases and J dropped 4 bases, with 7 bases sitting between them. The CDR3 consists of 13 residues. The CDR3 coding sequence is TGTGCCAGCAGCTTATACCTATCAGATACGCAGTATTTT. This translates into CASSLYLSDTQYF.

This clonotype was detected ten times or more. The chain joins TRBV9 to TRBJ1-5, with 9 bases identical to TRBD1. Unmatched junction bases numbered 14, after V lost 0 bases and J lost 7 bases. The CDR3 spans 18 residues. The V gene's germline CDR1 is SGDLS and CDR2 YYNGEE. CDR3 loop: CASSVVGTGGDRYQPQHF. For the CDR3, the DNA is TGTGCCAGCAGCGTAGTGGGAACAGGGGGCGATCGGTACCAGCCCCAGCATTTT.